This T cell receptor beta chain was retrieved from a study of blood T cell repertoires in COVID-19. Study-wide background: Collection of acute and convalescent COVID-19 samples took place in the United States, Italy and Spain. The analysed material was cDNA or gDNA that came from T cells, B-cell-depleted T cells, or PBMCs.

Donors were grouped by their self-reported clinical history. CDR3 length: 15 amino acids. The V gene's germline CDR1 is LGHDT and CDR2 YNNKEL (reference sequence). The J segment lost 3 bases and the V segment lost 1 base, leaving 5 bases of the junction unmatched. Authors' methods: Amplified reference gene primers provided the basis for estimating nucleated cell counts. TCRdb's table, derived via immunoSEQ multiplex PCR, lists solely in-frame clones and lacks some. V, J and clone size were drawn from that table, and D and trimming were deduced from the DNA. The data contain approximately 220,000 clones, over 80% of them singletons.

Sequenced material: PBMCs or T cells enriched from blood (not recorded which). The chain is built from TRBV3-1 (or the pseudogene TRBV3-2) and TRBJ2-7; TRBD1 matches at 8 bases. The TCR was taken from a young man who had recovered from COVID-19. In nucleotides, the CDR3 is TGTGCCAGCAGCCAAGGGGGACAGGCGTACTACGAGCAGTACTTC. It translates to CASSQGGQAYYEQYF.